This T cell receptor beta chain was obtained from a study of Ad26.COV2.S vaccination and SARS-CoV-2 variants. Study-level findings and limits: The authors reported substantial breadth in spike-specific CD8+ and CD4+ T cell responses after vaccination. Non-spike TCR breadth did not differ much between vaccine and placebo recipients.

The CDR3 extends over 14 amino acids. V was shortened by 6 bases and J by 6 bases, with 15 bases between the two germline ends. The V gene's germline CDR1 is MRHNA and CDR2 SNTAGT. Turning to this clone: Its antigen is unknown.

Profiled with immunoSEQ multiplex PCR; TCRdb holds only in-frame clones, not every one. The table lists a few hundred thousand clones, about 93% of them singletons, with less than 15% in the top ten. Described treatment: roughly 19 received Ad26.COV2.S at low or high dose, single or two shots; roughly five received placebo; per-sample allocation not given. Day 63 after the first vaccine or placebo injection was the time point for sampling. A Boston donor was an adult aged 18-55 years. The origin of this receptor is a person between 18 and 65 years old who received the Ad26.COV2.S COVID-19 vaccine or a placebo. The input for sequencing was peripheral blood, taken in a trial of Ad26.COV2.S vaccine versus placebo. J is TRBJ1-5 and V is TRBV6-4; no clear D. The CDR3 sequence is CASSESSGSQPQHF. The CDR3 DNA reads TGTGCCAGCAGCGAATCGAGCGGTAGTCAGCCCCAGCATTTT.